Listed below are T cell receptor beta chains from one sample, sequenced in a study of CD8 T cells in ankylosing spondylitis. TCRdb analysed the 5' RACE reads with MiXCR anew, one entry per CDR3 protein. The sample has approximately 250,000 distinct CDR3 sequences; about 10% are singletons. The sequenced material came from blood, either unsorted or a sorted T cell fraction (not recorded which). These receptors were taken from a male donor with ankylosing spondylitis or in good health (not recorded which). CDR3s include the opening cysteine and the closing phenylalanine or tryptophan. The order of the fields is D gene, V gene, J gene, clone size, CDR3 DNA, CDR3 protein. The D gene is left open where the match is weak. Expanded clones are given a class, and other clones once, few, many or no size at all.

NA,TRBV3-1,TRBJ1-4,few,TGTGCCAGCAGCCAAGGGAGCACTAATGAAAAACTGTTTTTT,CASSQGSTNEKLFF
NA,TRBV11-1,TRBJ2-7,many,TGTGCCAGCAGCTTAGGGACGGGGTACTACGAGCAGTACTTC,CASSLGTGYYEQYF
NA,TRBV12-3/TRBV12-4,TRBJ1-5,few,TGTGCCAGCAGTTTGGGCCAGGAGATATTCAATCAGCCCCAGCATTTT,CASSLGQEIFNQPQHF
NA,TRBV21-1,TRBJ2-2,many,TGTGCCAGCAGCACACCCCCCCTAAGGCATCAGAACACCGGGGAGCTGTTTTTT,CASSTPPLRHQNTGELFF
NA,TRBV5-1,TRBJ1-1,many,TGCGCCAGCAGCTTGGGACAGTACACTGAAGCTTTCTTT,CASSLGQYTEAFF
TRBD2,TRBV10-1,TRBJ2-1,many,TGCGCCAGCAGTGAGTCGACGGGGGCTAGCGGGAGTCATGAGCAGTTCTTC,CASSESTGASGSHEQFF
NA,TRBV5-1,TRBJ2-1,many,TGCGCCAGCAGCTTGGAAGGGCATGGAGTCAATGAGCAGTTCTTC,CASSLEGHGVNEQFF
TRBD1,TRBV29-1,TRBJ1-1,many,TGCAGCGTTGCAGGGGGCAAGGACACTGAAGCTTTCTTT,CSVAGGKDTEAFF
NA,TRBV12-3/TRBV12-4,TRBJ2-7,many,TGTGCCAGCAGTTTAGTAGGGGCGGTGAGCTCCTACGAGCAGTACTTC,CASSLVGAVSSYEQYF
NA,TRBV25-1,TRBJ2-7,once,TGTGCCAACAGTACTCCGTTTTACGAGCAGTACTTC,CANSTPFYEQYF
NA,TRBV10-3,TRBJ1-5,once,TGTGCCATCAGTGAGGCAGGGGACTATAGCAATCAGCCCCAGCATTTT,CAISEAGDYSNQPQHF
NA,TRBV20-1,TRBJ1-1,many,TGCAGTGCTAGAGTCCAGGGTTCTTCGAACACTGAAGCTTTCTTT,CSARVQGSSNTEAFF
TRBD2,TRBV6-4,TRBJ2-1,many,TGTGCCAGCAGTCGGGACTATATACCATACAATGAGCAGTTCTTC,CASSRDYIPYNEQFF
NA,TRBV12-3/TRBV12-4,TRBJ2-7,many,TGTGCCAGCCTCCATGCGGGCGAGCAGTACTTC,CASLHAGEQYF
NA,TRBV7-2,TRBJ2-5,many,TGTGCCAGTTCCGGTGGGGAATTCGAGACCCAGTACTTC,CASSGGEFETQYF
NA,TRBV5-1,TRBJ2-7,many,TGCGCCAGCAGTCCAGATTTAGACTGGAGCTCCTACGAGCAGTACTTC,CASSPDLDWSSYEQYF
TRBD2,TRBV7-9,TRBJ2-1,many,TGTGCCAGCAGCCTTCCGGGACTAAACTACAATGAGCAGTTCTTC,CASSLPGLNYNEQFF
NA,TRBV4-2,TRBJ1-1,few,TGTGCCAGCAGCCAAGGACAAGCAGCTTTCTTT,CASSQGQAAFF
TRBD2,TRBV20-1,TRBJ2-3,few,TGCAGTGCTAGAGATCCCGGGCGGGGGAACACAGATACGCAGTATTTT,CSARDPGRGNTDTQYF
TRBD2,TRBV3-1,TRBJ2-1,many,TGTGCCAGCAGCCAAAACCTAGCGGGGGTGGACAATGAGCAGTTCTTC,CASSQNLAGVDNEQFF
TRBD2,TRBV15,TRBJ2-5,many,TGTGCCACCAGCCGCCTAGCGGGAGGGCAAGAGACCCAGTACTTC,CATSRLAGGQETQYF
NA,TRBV29-1,TRBJ1-1,many,TGCAGCGTTGGCGGACCCTTGGGGAACACTGAAGCTTTCTTT,CSVGGPLGNTEAFF
NA,TRBV30,TRBJ2-3,few,TGTGCCTGGAGTAGGGGCACAGATACGCAGTATTTT,CAWSRGTDTQYF
NA,TRBV7-9,TRBJ2-2,NA,TGTGCCAGCAGCTTCCGGGCCGGGGAGCTGTTTTTT,CASSFRAGELFF
NA,TRBV2,TRBJ1-4,many,TGTGCCAGCAGTTATGACACCAACATGGGGGAAAAACTGTTTTTT,CASSYDTNMGEKLFF
TRBD2,TRBV9,TRBJ2-1,many,TGTGCCAGCAGCGTCGGGACTAGCGGGAGCAATGAGCAGTTCTTC,CASSVGTSGSNEQFF
TRBD1,TRBV4-1,TRBJ1-5,NA,TGCGCCAGCAGCCCCCGGACAGGGGGGGGCCAGCCCCAGCATTTT,CASSPRTGGGQPQHF
TRBD2,TRBV30,TRBJ2-2,many,TGTGCCTGGCTGGGACTAGCGGGAGCGAACACCGGGGAGCTGTTTTTT,CAWLGLAGANTGELFF
NA,TRBV6-6,TRBJ1-1,many,TGTGCCAGCAGTTACGGTGCGGGCTTAGAAGCTTTCTTT,CASSYGAGLEAFF
NA,TRBV5-1,TRBJ2-2,many,TGCGCCAGCAGACTGGGAGGCCGCGGTCCGATGAACACCGGGGAGCTGTTTTTT,CASRLGGRGPMNTGELFF
NA,TRBV5-6,TRBJ2-1,many,TGTGCCAGCAGCTTGGGAAGAGGGCGAGGTGAGCAGTTCTTC,CASSLGRGRGEQFF
TRBD2,TRBV9,TRBJ2-1,many,TGTGCCAGCAGCGCAGAACTAGCGAGCAATGAGCAGTTCTTC,CASSAELASNEQFF
NA,TRBV30,TRBJ2-1,many,TGTGCCTGGAGTGTACGACCCCTATACAATGAGCAGTTCTTC,CAWSVRPLYNEQFF
NA,TRBV7-9,TRBJ2-1,many,TGTGCCAGCAGCTTAGGAAGGCAGGCTTACAATGAGCAGTTCTTC,CASSLGRQAYNEQFF
NA,TRBV5-1,TRBJ2-3,many,TGCGCCAGCCGTGACCCAGGCACAGATACGCAGTATTTT,CASRDPGTDTQYF
TRBD1,TRBV6-4,TRBJ2-2,many,TGTGCCAGCAGTCCAACGGACAGGGGGATCAACGGGGAGCTGTTTTTT,CASSPTDRGINGELFF
TRBD1,TRBV29-1,TRBJ1-4,few,TGCAGCGCCGCCGGGACAGGGTCTTCTGCAACTAATGAAAAACTGTTTTTT,CSAAGTGSSATNEKLFF
TRBD2,TRBV6-1,TRBJ2-5,NA,TGTGCCAGCAGTGAAGAATGGACTAGCAAACAGACCCAGTACTTC,CASSEEWTSKQTQYF
TRBD1,TRBV24-1,TRBJ2-2,many,TGTGCCACCAGTGATTCGCGGGACAGGGCTACCGGGGAGCTGTTTTTT,CATSDSRDRATGELFF
NA,TRBV29-1,TRBJ2-7,many,TGCAGCATCCGGGACGGTTCCTACGAGCAGTACTTC,CSIRDGSYEQYF
NA,TRBV10-1,TRBJ2-1,many,TGCGCCAGCAGTGAGTTTAGGACACCAGACAATGAGCAGTTCTTC,CASSEFRTPDNEQFF
NA,TRBV7-2,TRBJ2-7,NA,TGTGTCAGCAGTCAAATGACAGGCGCCTACGAGCAGTACTTC,CVSSQMTGAYEQYF
TRBD2,TRBV6-4,TRBJ2-2,many,TGTGCCAGCAGAATTCTAGCGGGGGCGAGGAACACCGGGGAGCTGTTTTTT,CASRILAGARNTGELFF
TRBD1,TRBV10-2,TRBJ1-5,once,TGCGCCAGCAGTGAACAGGGGAATCAGCCCCAGCATTTT,CASSEQGNQPQHF
TRBD2,TRBV20-1,TRBJ2-7,many,TGCAGTGCTGGTTCCCGGACTAGCGGGAGATACGAGCAGTACTTC,CSAGSRTSGRYEQYF
NA,TRBV18,TRBJ2-7,few,TGTGCCAGCTCACCACCGACGAAAAGGGACTACGAGCAGTACTTC,CASSPPTKRDYEQYF
TRBD2,TRBV20-1,TRBJ2-5,many,TGCAGTGCCGCGCTTGGCGGGAGTGGGGAGACCCAGTACTTC,CSAALGGSGETQYF
NA,TRBV5-1,TRBJ2-5,many,TGCGCCAGCAGCCTCAAAGACAGTGAAGAGACCCAGTACTTC,CASSLKDSEETQYF
TRBD2,TRBV7-9,TRBJ2-1,few,TGTGCCAGCAGCTTAGAACCGGGACTAGCGGGACGGTATGAGCAGTTCTTC,CASSLEPGLAGRYEQFF